This TCR beta chain was sequenced during a study of T cells in Graves' hyperthyroidism and ophthalmopathy. Whole-study results and caveats: By a 13 V-J model, ophthalmopathy was set apart from stable hyperthyroidism. Most thyroid clonotypes with frequency above 0.001 were detected in blood.

Out of more than 8 ml of fresh peripheral blood came the PBMCs. Germline V CDR1 and CDR2: SGHTA, FQGNSA. The CDR3 is 13 amino acids. Trimming took 5 bases from V and 6 from J; bases not matched to a gene: 6. This clonotype came up many times. Its cognate antigen is unknown. The CDR3 regions of TCR beta were amplified from RNA transcripts. An initial round of RT-PCR targeting the TCR CDR3 relied on the HTBI primer set. MiXCR was run by TCRdb on the multiplex PCR reads, yielding one entry per CDR3 protein. The sample includes about half a million distinct CDR3 sequences, roughly a quarter seen only once; the top ten take roughly 10%.

The chain links TRBV7-2 to TRBJ1-2, with 7 positions matching TRBD1. Specimen: blood. The clonotype was recovered from a woman aged 25 to 39 with Graves' ophthalmopathy. This chain's CDR3 is CASSPGTVDGYTF. The CDR3 DNA follows: TGTGCCAGCAGCCCAGGGACAGTCGATGGCTACACCTTC.